This T cell receptor beta chain was captured by sequencing in a study of CD8 T cells in ankylosing spondylitis. Study-wide results and limits: Matched ankylosing spondylitis synovial fluid reportedly contained a significantly enriched population of disease-linked clones.

By share, this clonotype counts as medium-sized. Antigen: not known. Molecular-barcoded quantitative 5'-RACE produced these TCR beta libraries. TCRdb passed the 5' RACE reads through MiXCR, listing each CDR3 protein once. In the table there are some 30,000 distinct CDR3 sequences, around 7.2% of which are singletons. The TCR comes from a male donor with ankylosing spondylitis or in good health (not recorded which). Source material: blood, either unsorted or a sorted T cell fraction (not recorded which).

CDR3 amino acids: CSARDRRGSSYNEQFF. CDR3 DNA: TGCAGTGCTAGAGATAGGAGGGGGAGCTCCTACAATGAGCAGTTCTTC. The chain has TRBV20-1 and TRBJ2-1; D tentatively fits TRBD1 or TRBD2 (6 bases each). The CDR3 is made up of 16 amino acids. Deletions cut 0 bases from V and 0 bases from J, with 12 bases between. Per the germline V gene, CDR1 is DFQATT and CDR2 is SNEGSKA (reference sequence).